This TCR beta chain was identified during a study of shared clonotypes between healthy human individuals. On the study more broadly: The cohort had a couple of women and a few men, ages 18 to 49.

The assay used deep level. The method was immunoSEQ multiplex PCR; TCRdb's version includes in-frame clones alone and lacks a portion of them. In the table there are roughly 500,000 clones, 75% to 85% of which are singletons. Germline V gives CDR1 SGHVS, CDR2 FNYEAQ. Trimming left V 3 bases short and J 7 bases short, with 13 bases between. CDR3 length: 14 residues. The chain employs TRBV7-6 and TRBJ2-4; a possible D gene is TRBD2 (6 bases). This receptor was taken from a woman aged 40 to 50 in good health. Some clones in this sample may be carry-over from other donors' samples. The sequenced material came from PBMCs. CDR3 sequence: CASSFAGNENIQYF. The DNA of the CDR3 is TGTGCCAGCAGCTTTGCGGGGAATGAGAACATTCAGTACTTC.